This T cell receptor (beta chain) is from a study of T cells in tuberculosis. This table comes from immunoSEQ multiplex PCR, and its TCRdb copy is limited to in-frame clones, with some not included. The sample has roughly 35,000 clones; about 93% are singletons. The length of the CDR3 is 13 residues. V shed 2 bases, J shed 5 bases, and the junction held 2 bases outside the gene matches. Looked up from germline, CDR1 is KGHSH and CDR2 is LQKENI. The sequence came from a donor between 10 and 35 years old with latent tuberculosis or without tuberculosis infection. This rearrangement joins TRBV18 to TRBJ1-2, with TRBD1 matching over 7 bases. Material: PBMCs. CDR3 loop: CASSPDREYGYTF. The DNA for the CDR3 is TGTGCCAGCTCACCAGACAGGGAATATGGCTACACCTTC.